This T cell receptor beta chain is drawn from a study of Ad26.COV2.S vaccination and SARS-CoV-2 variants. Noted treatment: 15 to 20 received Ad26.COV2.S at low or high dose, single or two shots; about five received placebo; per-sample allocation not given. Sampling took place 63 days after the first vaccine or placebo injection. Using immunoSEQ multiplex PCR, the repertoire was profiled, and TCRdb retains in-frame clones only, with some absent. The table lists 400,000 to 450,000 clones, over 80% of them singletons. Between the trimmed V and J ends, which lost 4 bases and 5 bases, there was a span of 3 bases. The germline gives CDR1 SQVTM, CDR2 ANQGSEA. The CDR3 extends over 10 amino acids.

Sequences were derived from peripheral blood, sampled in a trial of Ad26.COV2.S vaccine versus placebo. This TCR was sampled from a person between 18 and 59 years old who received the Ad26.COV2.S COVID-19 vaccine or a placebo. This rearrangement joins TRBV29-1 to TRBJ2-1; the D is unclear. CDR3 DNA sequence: TGCAGCGTTGGAAACAATGAGCAGTTCTTC. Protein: CSVGNNEQFF.